The TCR beta chain under discussion was sequenced for a study of shared clonotypes between healthy human individuals. Background on the study: CD8 memory received one plate per donor, CD8 naive two, CD4 memory three and CD4 naive three. Study-level results: Naive CD4 clonotypes were shared across several donors at about 5%.

Naivety among CD8 cells was defined by CD45RO negativity and positive CCR7 selection, thereby excluding terminally differentiated effector memory CD45RA+ cells. Adult Caucasians living in Nashville, Tennessee made up all of the donors. A note on this clone: As yet, its antigen is unknown.

The CDR3 covers 14 residues. In germline, CDR1 is SGHVS, CDR2 FQNEAQ. Generated by immunoSEQ multiplex PCR, the TCRdb table keeps only in-frame clones and is missing some. This table has approximately 650,000 clones, over 95% appearing once. This sequence joins TRBV7-8 and TRBJ2-5, with D maybe TRBD1 (5 bases). Near its end, the DNA agrees better with TRBJ2-7, so the J call may be wrong. Specimen: naive CD8+ T cells sorted from blood. This receptor was obtained from a woman in her thirties in good health. CDR3 loop: CASSSRVSSYEQYF. CDR3 DNA sequence: TGTGCCAGCAGCTCCAGGGTAAGCTCCTACGAGCAGTACTTC.